The source of this T cell receptor beta chain is a study of PD-L1 blockade in urothelial cancer. The overall study: A median around 140,000 T cells were found in blood samples.

A total of 1 to 8 samples per patient were collected pretreatment and on-treatment. TCRdb's copy holds only in-frame clones and misses some; the assay was immunoSEQ multiplex PCR. The sample carries 30,000 to 40,000 clones, around 79% recorded once. This clonotype originated in a man between 65 and 85 years old with urothelial cancer. The material sequenced was PBMCs, taken around atezolizumab (anti-PD-L1) treatment.

The chain's CDR3 is CASRATGAGELFF. The CDR3 bases are TGTGCCAGCAGGGCCACAGGGGCTGGGGAGCTGTTTTTT. The chain is built from TRBV6-4 and TRBJ2-2; 7 nucleotides line up with TRBD1. The CDR3 length is 13 residues. J was trimmed by 8 bases and V by 6 bases; bases with no gene match: 6. Germline loops: CDR1 MRHNA, CDR2 SNTAGT.